These 18 T cell receptor beta chains share one sample of origin, sequenced in a study of T cell changes during pregnancy in multiple sclerosis. Using immunoSEQ multiplex PCR, the repertoire was profiled, and TCRdb retains in-frame clones only, with some absent. Seen here are around 30,000 clones, roughly 90% observed once, and the top ten hold 3.5% to 4%. This material consisted of CD8+ T cells from peripheral blood mononuclear cells, taken in the third trimester of pregnancy. These receptors were collected from a female donor with multiple sclerosis, enrolled in a pregnancy study.

J is TRBJ1-2 and V is TRBV19, with a possible D match to TRBD1 (6 bases). V was clipped by 5 bases and J by 8 bases, with 18 bases between them. The CDR3 sequence is 14 residues long. The germline V gene encodes CDR1 LNHDA and CDR2 SQIVND (reference sequence). The CDR3 DNA sequence: TGTGCCAGTAGTGCCCCGGGGGGGGCTGAGGGCTACACCTTC. Protein sequence: CASSAPGGAEGYTF. The entire variable domain, with the rest obtained from reference TRBV19 and TRBJ1-2, is as follows: DGGITQSPKYLFRKEGQNVTLSCEQNLNHDAMYWYRQDPGQGLRLIYYSQIVNDFQKGDIAEGYSVSREKKESFPLTVTSAQKNPTAFYLCASSAPGGAEGYTFGSGTRLTVV.

V gene TRBV4-3 combines with J gene TRBJ2-1, with 12 bases identical to TRBD2. Germline V CDR1 and CDR2: LGHNA, YSLEER. After removal of 1 base from V and 2 bases from J, the junction contained 3 bases not matched to a gene. This CDR3 is 17 amino acids long. Here the CDR3 reads CASSQGTSGEPYNEQFF. CDR3 in DNA: TGCGCCAGCAGCCAAGGGACTAGCGGGGAACCCTACAATGAGCAGTTCTTC.

The chain recombines TRBV6-6 with TRBJ1-1, with 8 bases that match TRBD1. Germline CDR1 is MNHNY and CDR2 is SVGAGI (reference sequence). V dropped 1 base and J dropped 3; count of bases not matched to a gene: 1. This CDR3 region has 14 residues. The CDR3: CASSYLGQDTEAFF. The CDR3 DNA reads TGTGCCAGCAGTTACTTGGGACAGGACACTGAAGCTTTCTTT.

This sequence joins TRBV5-4 and TRBJ1-4; weak D call: TRBD1 (6 bases). Between the trimmed V and J ends, which lost 4 bases and 8 bases, there was a span of 15 bases. Germline CDR1 is SGHNT and CDR2 is YYREEE (reference sequence). The CDR3 is made up of 14 amino acids. The CDR3 loop reads CASSQDSNQEKLFF. The CDR3 DNA follows: TGTGCCAGCAGCCAGGACAGTAATCAGGAAAAACTGTTTTTT. The whole variable domain, filled in from reference TRBV5-4 and TRBJ1-4, reads ETGVTQSPTHLIKTRGQQVTLRCSSQSGHNTVSWYQQALGQGPQFIFQYYREEENGRGNFPPRFSGLQFPNYSSELNVNALELDDSALYLCASSQDSNQEKLFFGSGTQLSVL.

V gene TRBV25-1 combines with J gene TRBJ1-4; D remains ambiguous. Trimming pared 6 bases from V and 5 bases from J, leaving 7 bases between. This CDR3 comprises 12 residues. Germline CDR1 reads MGHDK; CDR2 reads SYGVNS. The CDR3 nucleotides read TGTGCCAGCAGGGGCCAAAATGAAAAACTGTTTTTT. Amino acids: CASRGQNEKLFF.

This clone was seen only once. The chain carries TRBV6-1 and TRBJ2-3; 7 bases fit TRBD2. The V segment lost 7 bases and the J segment 1 base; nucleotides outside the gene matches: 8. Germline V CDR1 and CDR2: MNHNS, SASEGT. The CDR3 is 15 amino acids. CDR3 sequence reads: CASMVQRGGTDTQYF. The CDR3 DNA sequence: TGTGCCAGCATGGTCCAGCGGGGAGGCACAGATACGCAGTATTTT.

The chain couples TRBV7-8 to TRBJ2-1, with a possible D match to TRBD2 (5 bases). Germline V gives CDR1 SGHVS, CDR2 FQNEAQ. CDR3 length equals 16 residues. V dropped 3 bases and J dropped 0 bases, with 12 bases sitting between them. CDR3 sequence reads: CASSFPRENSYNEQFF. The CDR3 bases are TGTGCCAGCAGCTTTCCCCGGGAAAACTCCTACAATGAGCAGTTCTTC.

With respect to this clone: Other DNA sequences within the sample encode an identical CDR3. This chain joins TRBV4-3 and TRBJ2-1; TRBD2 matches at 8 bases. Germline loops: CDR1 LGHNA, CDR2 YSLEER. The CDR3 has 13 residues. The junction had 4 bases not matched to a gene; V was cut back by 4 bases and J by 8 bases. In DNA, the CDR3 is TGCGCCAGCAGCCCCCCCGGGGGGGATGAGCAGTTCTTC. Translated, it gives CASSPPGGDEQFF.

V is TRBV7-8 and J is TRBJ2-7; 15 nucleotides match TRBD2. The length of the CDR3 is 18 residues. The ends lost 3 bases at V and 2 bases at J; junction bases unmatched: 8. CDR1 is SGHVS and CDR2 is FQNEAQ in the germline V gene. The CDR3 region is CASSLIGTSGGTPYEQYF. The CDR3 DNA is TGTGCCAGCAGCTTGATCGGGACTAGCGGGGGGACACCCTACGAGCAGTACTTC.

The V call is TRBV18, the J call TRBJ2-2; the D gene is possibly TRBD2 (6 bases). The germline V gene has CDR1 KGHSH and CDR2 LQKENI. Trimming removed 2 bases from V and 7 bases from J, with 17 bases in between. The CDR3 sequence is 16 residues long. The CDR3 reads CASSPKEGRNIGELFF. The DNA for the CDR3 is TGTGCCAGCTCACCAAAGGAGGGGAGGAATATCGGGGAGCTGTTTTTT.

J is TRBJ2-7 and V is TRBV14, with TRBD2 matching over 9 bases. The germline CDR1 and CDR2 sequences are SGHDN and FVKESK. The J segment lost 5 bases and the V segment lost 6 bases, leaving 5 bases of the junction unmatched. This CDR3 has 13 amino acids. Here the CDR3 DNA reads TGTGCCAGCAGGGCTAGCGGGATCCACGAGCAGTACTTC. Its protein product is CASRASGIHEQYF. The whole variable domain, filled in from reference TRBV14 and TRBJ2-7, reads EAGVTQFPSHSVIEKGQTVTLRCDPISGHDNLYWYRRVMGKEIKFLLHFVKESKQDESGMPNNRFLAERTGGTYSTLKVQPAELEDSGVYFCASRASGIHEQYFGPGTRLTVT.

The chain uses TRBV4-1 and TRBJ2-7; D perhaps matches TRBD1 (5 bases). V was trimmed by 1 base and J by 5 bases, leaving 12 bases between them. The CDR3 sequence is 14 residues long. Germline lookup yields CDR1 MGHRA and CDR2 YSYEKL. CDR3 amino acids: CASSQGGTLDEQYF. CDR3 coding DNA: TGCGCCAGCAGCCAAGGGGGCACCCTCGACGAGCAGTACTTC.

This clone was seen more than once but under ten times. The chain couples TRBV4-3 to TRBJ2-1; 9 nucleotides line up with TRBD2. V lost 1 base, J lost 4 bases, and 5 bases stayed unmatched. The CDR3 contains 16 residues. Germline V gives CDR1 LGHNA, CDR2 YSLEER. CDR3 DNA sequence: TGCGCCAGCAGCCAAGTCCCCAGCGGGGGGTACAATGAGCAGTTCTTC. Its protein is CASSQVPSGGYNEQFF.

This clone was seen more than once but under ten times. The rearrangement links TRBV29-1 to TRBJ1-4, with no clear D. This CDR3 has 13 residues. The ends were cut back, 0 bases at V and 3 bases at J, with 5 bases in the middle. Germline V gene data show CDR1 as SQVTM and CDR2 as ANQGSEA. The CDR3 sequence is CSVEDRANEKLFF. CDR3 bases: TGCAGCGTTGAAGATCGAGCTAATGAAAAACTGTTTTTT.

V gene TRBV14 combines with J gene TRBJ1-1, with TRBD1 identical over 10 bases. Trimming at V came to 4 bases and at J to 0 bases, leaving 5 bases not matched to a gene. The CDR3 has 16 amino acids. In germline, CDR1 is SGHDN, CDR2 FVKESK. CDR3 protein: CASSLGQGHMNTEAFF. The DNA of the CDR3 is TGTGCCAGCAGCCTGGGACAGGGGCACATGAACACTGAAGCTTTCTTT.

CDR3 in amino acids: CASSSRTIPHTDTQYF. In DNA form, the CDR3 reads TGTGCCAGCAGCTCCCGGACTATCCCGCACACAGATACGCAGTATTTT. The gene calls are TRBV7-9 and TRBJ2-3, with D possibly being TRBD2 (6 bases). The germline V and J ends were trimmed by 4 bases and 2 bases, with 16 bases remaining between them. The CDR3 is made up of 16 amino acids. Germline assignment: CDR1 SEHNR and CDR2 FQNEAQ (reference sequence).

The V gene is TRBV14, the J gene TRBJ2-7, with 9 bases identical to TRBD1. Germline assignment: CDR1 SGHDN and CDR2 FVKESK. This CDR3 has 15 amino acids. With V trimmed by 6 bases and J by 2 bases, 8 bases remained unmatched. CDR3 residues: CASSDPGQGPYEQYF. The CDR3 DNA reads TGTGCCAGCAGTGATCCGGGACAGGGCCCCTACGAGCAGTACTTC. The whole variable domain, remainder taken from reference TRBV14 and TRBJ2-7, is EAGVTQFPSHSVIEKGQTVTLRCDPISGHDNLYWYRRVMGKEIKFLLHFVKESKQDESGMPNNRFLAERTGGTYSTLKVQPAELEDSGVYFCASSDPGQGPYEQYFGPGTRLTVT.

This clone was seen only once. The V gene is TRBV27, the J gene TRBJ2-5; D is undetermined. V gave up 2 bases and J gave up 5 bases, with 9 bases separating them. The CDR3 loop spans 13 amino acids. Germline CDR1 and CDR2: MNHEY and SMNVEV (reference sequence). In DNA form, the CDR3 reads TGTGCCAGCAGTTTAGGGCAGTGGGAGACCCAGTACTTC. Residues: CASSLGQWETQYF.